This T cell receptor beta chain was captured in a study of regulatory T cells in long-lasting Graves disease. Study results and caveats: Possibly, too few samples lowered accuracy. Persistent disease was characterized by preferential usage of TRBV28, TRBJ1-2 and TRBJ2-5.

The sample holds many counts of this clonotype. The antigen is undetermined. Time point specified: newly diagnosed GD, antithyroid drugs for less than 3 months. The TCR library was prepared using RNA isolated from PBMCs. Relying on iRepertoire HTBI primers and Arm-PCR of CDR3 regions, the team built TCR beta libraries. TCRdb re-called the multiplex PCR reads through MiXCR, storing one row per CDR3 protein. The sample holds about 460,000 distinct CDR3 sequences; 14% are singletons and the top ten take around a sixth. Germline CDR1 reads LGHDT; CDR2 reads YNNKEL (reference sequence). The length of the CDR3 is 14 residues. Germline trimming cut 0 bases from V and 10 bases from J; bases unmatched to any gene: 6. Separately, the same data were catalogued under a study of T cells in Graves' hyperthyroidism and ophthalmopathy. Turning to that study: Blood also carried most thyroid clonotypes expanded above 0.001.

The genes are TRBV3-1 and TRBJ2-3; 8 nucleotides agree with TRBD2. The sample in question was peripheral blood mononuclear cells (PBMCs), obtained at new diagnosis, from a patient treated with antithyroid drugs. This TCR derives from a woman aged 45-65 years with Graves disease. CDR3 sequence reads: CASSQEGGTSAQYF. The CDR3, as DNA: TGTGCCAGCAGCCAAGAAGGGGGGACTAGTGCGCAGTATTTT.